This T cell receptor (beta chain) was observed in a study of CD8+ T cells in alopecia areata. V shed 0 bases and J shed 3 bases, with 9 bases lying between them. Germline CDR1 SGHNT, CDR2 YYREEE (reference sequence). The CDR3 has 14 amino acids. Reverse transcribed after extraction, RNA yielded cDNA as the sequencing template. Repertoires were generated with immunoSEQ multiplex PCR, while TCRdb's copy carries only in-frame clones and drops some. Altogether about 110,000 clones are present, around 59% being singletons, with the ten largest covering about 20%. General study results and limits: In patients, TCRs were shared less clearly than in mice, and HLA may possibly be involved. Especially in alopecia totalis/universalis, lesional scalp showed greater clonality than normal scalp did.

In the case of this clone: Its specificity is unknown.

Sequenced input: CD8+ T cells sorted from blood. The gene calls are TRBV5-4 and TRBJ1-1; weak D call: TRBD1 (5 bases). The clonotype originates from a human donor in good health. In DNA, the CDR3 is TGTGCCAGCAGCTTGGCAGGGTTCGACACTGAAGCTTTCTTT. Translated, it gives CASSLAGFDTEAFF.